This TCR beta chain derives from a study of blood T cell repertoires in COVID-19 (dated by TCRdb to about 2020). Some background on the complete study: The collaborator samples originated in the United States, Italy and Spain and spanned the acute and convalescent phases of COVID-19. The samples were drawn from the first 160 participants of the ongoing ImmuneRACE study and from more than 1,000 subjects provided by 6 global collaborators. A de-identified subject ID, COVID-19 status, age in years and sex were almost always included in the sample metadata. The repertoires were released in a freely available public database meant as a resource for research on the immune response to SARS-CoV-2. Subjects who had been exposed to COVID-19, were actively infected with it, or had recovered from it provided the deeply sampled blood TCRbeta repertoires that made up the dataset. Where HLA class I and class II types were available, the types were taken from metadata supplied by the sample provider, not from assay-based typing. The material from the prospective study consisted of cDNA or gDNA derived from T cells, B-cell-depleted T cells, or PBMCs. Study-wide findings and limitations: How much clinical and demographic metadata was included differed by source and by participant, and the metadata was provided uncurated.

Each collaborating institution followed its own protocols to collect whole blood in K2EDTA tubes. Collaborator samples were shipped for TCRbeta analysis as frozen whole blood, isolated PBMCs, or DNA extracted from either sample type. TCRbeta CDR3 regions were amplified from genomic DNA by means of the immunoSEQ Assay, a bias-controlled multiplex PCR. Per the source publication's procedure: The number of nucleated cells in each sample was estimated from the amplification of reference gene primers within the assay. To quantify the absolute abundance of each unique TCRbeta CDR3 rearrangement, sequence reads were collapsed and filtered. For each sample, productive Simpson clonality was calculated by taking the square root of Simpson's diversity index across productive rearrangements. Held by TCRdb, this immuneACCESS table contains in-frame sequences only and omits some clones. Under half of the omission traces to an unresolved V gene where checked; the cause of the rest is unknown. That table is the source of V, J and clone size, and D and trimming were worked out from the DNA. For this sample the table gives 110,000 or so clones, of which roughly four fifths were detected only once. Of the sample, 8% to 13% falls within the top ten clones.

Comments on this clone: Its antigen is currently not known. Base qualities are not recorded, but no much larger clone differs from it by a single base.

The CDR3 has 13 amino acids, counting the end cysteine and phenylalanine. The entry retains the CDR3 DNA only, 39 bases that are in frame from base 1. Via the germline V gene, CDR1 is MGHRA and CDR2 YSYEKL. Trimming costs V 5 bases and J 8 bases, and their ends lie 13 bases apart. The sequenced sample was peripheral blood. Here the chain combines TRBV4-1 and TRBJ1-5, with an unclear D gene assignment. The sequence was obtained from a human donor in a cohort sampled during active COVID-19. The bases read TGCGCCAGCAGCGCGAGCTTCGGAGAGCCCCAGCATTTT. Its coded protein is CASSASFGEPQHF.